This T cell receptor beta chain stems from a study of blood T cell repertoires in COVID-19. Turning to the study itself: The United States, Italy and Spain were the sources of the acute and convalescent COVID-19 samples. In each case, the material was cDNA or gDNA derived from T cells, B-cell-depleted T cells, or PBMCs.

Germline V gene sequence: CDR1 SGHAT, CDR2 FQNNGV. V was clipped by 5 bases and J by 0 bases; unmatched bases: 3. CDR3 length equals 15 residues. The assay was immunoSEQ multiplex PCR, and TCRdb's table has in-frame clones only and misses some. This sample carries 300,000 to 350,000 clones, around 87% of them seen once, and the ten largest clones take just under 6.5%. Seattle patients were enrolled during active infection and followed longitudinally. Sequencing was carried out using peripheral blood. The gene calls are TRBV11-2 and TRBJ1-5; 8 bases agree with TRBD1. The clonotype was recovered from a woman between 50 and 59 years old with COVID-19, enrolled during active disease. The CDR3 sequence is CASSIGTGSNQPQHF. In DNA form, the CDR3 reads TGTGCCAGCAGCATAGGGACAGGTAGCAATCAGCCCCAGCATTTT.